The rows below give T cell receptor beta chains drawn from one sample of a study of blood T cell repertoires in COVID-19. The assay was immunoSEQ multiplex PCR, and TCRdb's table has in-frame clones only and misses some. Of tens of thousands of clones in the sample, roughly 84% were seen once. Material for sequencing was peripheral blood. These receptors originate from a woman in her sixties with acute or convalescent COVID-19. Each CDR3 is given with its conserved first and last residue.

J gene | V gene | CDR3 protein
TRBJ1-3 | TRBV18 | CASSPPQGDSGNTIYF
TRBJ2-3 | TRBV18 | CASSTPMGQGPDTQYF
TRBJ2-5 | TRBV5-6 | CASSQGTGQETQYF
TRBJ1-4 | TRBV15 | CATSRDKGQGYEKLFF
TRBJ1-3 | TRBV3-1/TRBV3-2 | CASSQDGGYGNTIYF
TRBJ2-7 | TRBV3-1/TRBV3-2 | CASSHIPIRTSGGPYEQYF
TRBJ2-5 | TRBV9 | CASSVYSGGAGETQYF
TRBJ1-2 | TRBV7-9 | CASSLAQGFYGYTF
TRBJ1-1 | TRBV7-8 | CASSYLQRNTEAFF
TRBJ2-7 | TRBV19 | CASSIDGLAGHYEQYF
TRBJ2-7 | TRBV7-9 | CASSLAGQGVGSYEQYF
TRBJ2-1 | TRBV6-5 | CASIRSQGGNNEQFF
TRBJ1-6 | TRBV9 | CASSVAIGEGASPLHF
TRBJ1-6 | TRBV7-9 | CASSLKGHISPLHF
TRBJ2-7 | TRBV4-1 | CASSQDGARADEQYF
TRBJ2-7 | TRBV19 | CASSITGEVTYEQYF
TRBJ2-1 | TRBV5-1 | CASSLDNNNEQFF
TRBJ1-5 | TRBV5-6 | CASSYTPNQPQHF
TRBJ2-2 | TRBV11-1 | CASSLRLAGVTGELFF
TRBJ2-7 | TRBV5-4 | CASSLASSYEQYF
TRBJ2-7 | TRBV19 | CASRRTSGSKSEQYF
TRBJ1-2 | TRBV9 | CASSSRFGQGVGYTF
TRBJ2-7 | TRBV27 | CASSLTQISGSYEQYF
TRBJ1-2 | TRBV6-5 | CASRRDRGAVYGYTF
TRBJ2-7 | TRBV5-6 | CASSHPGQGYEQYF
TRBJ2-1 | TRBV2 | CASSRGGSYNEQFF
TRBJ2-7 | TRBV27 | CASSPGQAYEQYF
TRBJ1-2 | TRBV2 | CASSRGTGMYGYTF
TRBJ2-1 | TRBV6-1 | CASSEGRGQGKREQFF
TRBJ2-7 | TRBV3-1/TRBV3-2 | CARDRDPGEQYF
TRBJ2-7 | TRBV30 | CAWSGTSGGEQYF
TRBJ2-7 | TRBV7-8 | CASSREGGTGIYEQYF
TRBJ1-1 | TRBV29-1 | CSAKARGATEAFF
TRBJ2-1 | TRBV27 | CASSRVAGSSYNEQFF